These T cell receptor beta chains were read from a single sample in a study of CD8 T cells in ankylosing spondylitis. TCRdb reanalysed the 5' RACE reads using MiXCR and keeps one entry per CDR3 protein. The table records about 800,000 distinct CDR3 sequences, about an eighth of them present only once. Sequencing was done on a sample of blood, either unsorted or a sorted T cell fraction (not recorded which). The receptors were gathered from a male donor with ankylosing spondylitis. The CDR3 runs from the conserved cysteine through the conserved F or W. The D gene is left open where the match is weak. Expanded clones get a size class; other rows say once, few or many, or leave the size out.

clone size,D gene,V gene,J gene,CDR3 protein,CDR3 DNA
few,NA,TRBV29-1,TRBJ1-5,CSVTGTSGNQPQHF,TGCAGCGTGACCGGGACCTCGGGCAATCAGCCCCAGCATTTT
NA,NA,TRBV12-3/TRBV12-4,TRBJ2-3,CASSFQIGGTDTQYF,TGTGCCAGCAGTTTTCAGATTGGAGGCACAGATACGCAGTATTTT
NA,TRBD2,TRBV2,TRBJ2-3,CASSLSGTSGGNTQYF,TGTGCCAGCAGCCTCTCCGGGACTAGCGGGGGGAATACGCAGTATTTT
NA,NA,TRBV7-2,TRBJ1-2,CASSSSRGSYYGYTF,TGTGCCAGCAGCTCCTCGAGGGGGTCCTACTATGGCTACACCTTC
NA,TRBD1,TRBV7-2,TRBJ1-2,CASSTQTGDYGYTF,TGTGCCAGCAGCACGCAGACAGGGGACTATGGCTACACCTTC
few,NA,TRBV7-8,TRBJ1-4,CASSLRAVEKLFF,TGTGCCAGCAGCTTACGGGCAGTTGAAAAACTGTTTTTT
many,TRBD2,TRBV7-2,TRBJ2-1,CASSSSGGGYNEQFF,TGTGCCAGCAGCTCCAGCGGGGGGGGATACAATGAGCAGTTCTTC
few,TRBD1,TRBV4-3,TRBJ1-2,CASSPTMTGTAGYTF,TGCGCCAGCAGCCCCACGATGACAGGGACGGCTGGCTACACCTTC
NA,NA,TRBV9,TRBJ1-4,CASSSEQGEKLFF,TGTGCCAGCAGTTCGGAGCAGGGGGAAAAACTGTTTTTT
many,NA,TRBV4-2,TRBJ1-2,CASSQAISPQFYGYTF,TGTGCCAGCAGCCAAGCCATTTCACCACAGTTCTATGGCTACACCTTC